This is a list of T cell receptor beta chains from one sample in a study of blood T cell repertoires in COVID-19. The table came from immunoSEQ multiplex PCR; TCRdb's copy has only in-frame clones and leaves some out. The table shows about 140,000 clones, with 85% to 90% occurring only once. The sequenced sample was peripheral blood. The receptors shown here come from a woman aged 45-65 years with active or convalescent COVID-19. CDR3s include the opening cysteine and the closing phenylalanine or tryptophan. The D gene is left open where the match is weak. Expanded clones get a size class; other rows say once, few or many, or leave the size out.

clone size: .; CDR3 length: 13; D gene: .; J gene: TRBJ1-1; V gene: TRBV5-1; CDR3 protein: CASSLRAETEAFF; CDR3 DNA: TGCGCCAGCAGCCTCCGAGCGGAGACTGAAGCTTTCTTT
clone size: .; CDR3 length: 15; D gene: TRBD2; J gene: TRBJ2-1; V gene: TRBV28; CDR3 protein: CASNTGLVSYNEQFF; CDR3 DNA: TGTGCCAGCAACACGGGACTAGTTAGCTACAATGAGCAGTTCTTC
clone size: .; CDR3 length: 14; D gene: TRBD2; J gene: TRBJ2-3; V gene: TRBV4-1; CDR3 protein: CASSRTSGSDTQYF; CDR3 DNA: TGCGCCAGCAGCCGGACTAGCGGGAGTGATACGCAGTATTTT
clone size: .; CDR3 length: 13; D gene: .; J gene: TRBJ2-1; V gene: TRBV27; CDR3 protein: CASSLFLYNEQFF; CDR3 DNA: TGTGCCAGCAGTTTATTCCTCTACAATGAGCAGTTCTTC
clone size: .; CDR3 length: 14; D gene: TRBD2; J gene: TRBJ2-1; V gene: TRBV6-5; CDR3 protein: CASILAGGLNEQFF; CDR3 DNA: TGTGCCAGCATCTTAGCGGGGGGGCTCAATGAGCAGTTCTTC
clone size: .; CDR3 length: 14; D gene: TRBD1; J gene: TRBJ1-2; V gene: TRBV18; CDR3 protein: CASSPATGDYGYTF; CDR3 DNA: TGTGCCAGCTCACCAGCGACAGGGGATTATGGCTACACCTTC
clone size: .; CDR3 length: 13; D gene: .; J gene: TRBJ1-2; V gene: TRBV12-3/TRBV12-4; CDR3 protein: CASSSAANYGYTF; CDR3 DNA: TGTGCCAGCAGTTCCGCAGCTAACTATGGCTACACCTTC
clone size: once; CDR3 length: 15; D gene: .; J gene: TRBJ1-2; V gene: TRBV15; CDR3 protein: CATSPREKAGYGYTF; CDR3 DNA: TGTGCCACCAGCCCTCGAGAGAAGGCGGGCTATGGCTACACCTTC
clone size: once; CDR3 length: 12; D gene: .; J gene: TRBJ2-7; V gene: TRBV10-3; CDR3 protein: CAIRQGSYEQYF; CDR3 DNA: TGTGCCATCAGACAGGGCTCCTACGAGCAGTACTTC
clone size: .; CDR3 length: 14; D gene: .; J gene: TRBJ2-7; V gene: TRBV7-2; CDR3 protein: CASSPQGVSYEQYF; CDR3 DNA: TGTGCCAGCAGCCCACAGGGCGTCTCCTACGAGCAGTACTTC
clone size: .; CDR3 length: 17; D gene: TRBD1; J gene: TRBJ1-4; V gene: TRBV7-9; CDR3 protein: CASSSRDRGYLNEKLFF; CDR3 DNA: TGTGCCAGCAGCAGCCGGGACAGGGGGTACCTTAATGAAAAACTGTTTTTT
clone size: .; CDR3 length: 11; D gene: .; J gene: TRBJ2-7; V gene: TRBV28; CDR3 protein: CASSPNYEQYF; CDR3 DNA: TGTGCCAGCAGTCCCAACTACGAGCAGTACTTC
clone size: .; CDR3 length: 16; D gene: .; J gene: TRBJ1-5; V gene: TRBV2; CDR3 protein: CASSQELGGFNQPQHF; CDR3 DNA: TGTGCCAGCAGTCAGGAGCTTGGGGGGTTCAATCAGCCCCAGCATTTT
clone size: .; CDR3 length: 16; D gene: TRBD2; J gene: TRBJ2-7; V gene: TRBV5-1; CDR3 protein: CASSLSGGSYSYEQYF; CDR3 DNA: TGCGCCAGCAGCTTGTCGGGCGGGAGCTATTCCTACGAGCAGTACTTC
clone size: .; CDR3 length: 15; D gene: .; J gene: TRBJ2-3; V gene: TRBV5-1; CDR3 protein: CASSFSGDVLDTQYF; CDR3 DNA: TGCGCCAGCAGCTTCTCAGGGGACGTTCTGGATACGCAGTATTTT
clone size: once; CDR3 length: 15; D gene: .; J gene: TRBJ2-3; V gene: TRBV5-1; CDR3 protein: CASTPLAADADTQYF; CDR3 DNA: TGCGCCAGCACTCCCCTGGCGGCAGATGCAGATACGCAGTATTTT
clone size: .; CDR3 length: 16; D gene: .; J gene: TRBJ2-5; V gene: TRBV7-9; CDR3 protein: CASSLGAASEGETQYF; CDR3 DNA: TGTGCCAGCAGCTTAGGTGCGGCTAGCGAAGGGGAGACCCAGTACTTC
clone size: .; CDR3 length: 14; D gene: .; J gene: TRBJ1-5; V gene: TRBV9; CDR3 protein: CASSVSGNDQPQHF; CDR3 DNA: TGTGCCAGCAGCGTATCAGGGAACGATCAGCCCCAGCATTTT
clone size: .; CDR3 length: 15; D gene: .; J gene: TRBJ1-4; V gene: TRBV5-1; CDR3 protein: CASSLADGKREKLFF; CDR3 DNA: TGCGCCAGCAGCTTGGCTGACGGGAAGAGGGAAAAACTGTTTTTT
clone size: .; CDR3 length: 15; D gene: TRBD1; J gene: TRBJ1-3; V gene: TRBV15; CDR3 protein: CATSDPGQGGRTIYF; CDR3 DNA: TGTGCCACCAGCGACCCGGGACAGGGGGGACGAACCATATATTTT
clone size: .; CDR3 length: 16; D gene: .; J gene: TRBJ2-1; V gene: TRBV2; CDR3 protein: CASSESEGASYNEQFF; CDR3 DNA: TGTGCCAGCAGTGAGTCGGAGGGGGCTTCCTACAATGAGCAGTTCTTC
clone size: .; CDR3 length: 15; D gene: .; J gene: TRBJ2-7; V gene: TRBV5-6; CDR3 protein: CASSYPGTARHEQYF; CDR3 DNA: TGTGCCAGCAGCTACCCCGGGACTGCAAGGCACGAGCAGTACTTC
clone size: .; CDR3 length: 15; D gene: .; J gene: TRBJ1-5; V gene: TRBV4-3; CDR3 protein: CASSQGFYSNQPQHF; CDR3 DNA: TGCGCCAGCAGCCAAGGCTTCTATAGCAATCAGCCCCAGCATTTT
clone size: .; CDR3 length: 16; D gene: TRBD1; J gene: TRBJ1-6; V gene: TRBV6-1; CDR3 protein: CASSGGTGGLNSPLHF; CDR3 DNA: TGTGCCAGCAGTGGGGGGACAGGGGGTCTAAATTCACCCCTCCACTTT
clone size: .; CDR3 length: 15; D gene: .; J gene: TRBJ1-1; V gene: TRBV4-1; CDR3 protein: CASSQGQVSNTEAFF; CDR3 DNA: TGCGCCAGCAGCCAAGGACAGGTCTCGAACACTGAAGCTTTCTTT
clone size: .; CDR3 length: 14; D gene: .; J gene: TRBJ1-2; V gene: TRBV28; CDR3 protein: CASSLWDSQEGYTF; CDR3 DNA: TGTGCCAGCAGTTTATGGGACTCCCAGGAAGGCTACACCTTC
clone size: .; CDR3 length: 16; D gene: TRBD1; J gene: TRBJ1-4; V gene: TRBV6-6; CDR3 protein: CASSHDRVGANEKLFF; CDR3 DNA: TGTGCCAGCAGCCATGACAGGGTCGGGGCTAATGAAAAACTGTTTTTT
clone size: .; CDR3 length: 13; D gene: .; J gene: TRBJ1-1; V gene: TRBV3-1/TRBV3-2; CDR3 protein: CASSRDTGAEAFF; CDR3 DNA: TGTGCCAGCAGTCGGGACACAGGCGCTGAAGCTTTCTTT
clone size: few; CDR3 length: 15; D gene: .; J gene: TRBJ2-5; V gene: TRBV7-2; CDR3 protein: CASSLAVGARETQYF; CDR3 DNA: TGTGCCAGCAGCTTAGCAGTGGGGGCGCGGGAGACCCAGTACTTC
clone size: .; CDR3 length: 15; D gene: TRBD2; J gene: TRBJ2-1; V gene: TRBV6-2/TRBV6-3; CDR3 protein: CASSSSGSNYNEQFF; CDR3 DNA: TGTGCCAGCAGTTCTAGCGGGTCGAACTACAATGAGCAGTTCTTC
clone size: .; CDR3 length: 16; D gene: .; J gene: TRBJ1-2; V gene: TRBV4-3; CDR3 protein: CASSPWFGGSNYGYTF; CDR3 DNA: TGCGCCAGCAGCCCGTGGTTCGGGGGATCAAACTATGGCTACACCTTC
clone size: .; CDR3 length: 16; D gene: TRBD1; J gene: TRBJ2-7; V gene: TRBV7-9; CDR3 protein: CASSLGDRGHSYEQYF; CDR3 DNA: TGTGCCAGCAGCTTGGGAGACAGGGGACACTCCTACGAGCAGTACTTC
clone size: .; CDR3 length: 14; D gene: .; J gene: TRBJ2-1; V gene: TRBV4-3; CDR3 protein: CASSQEHRPNEQFF; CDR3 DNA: TGCGCCAGCAGCCAAGAACACCGCCCCAATGAGCAGTTCTTC
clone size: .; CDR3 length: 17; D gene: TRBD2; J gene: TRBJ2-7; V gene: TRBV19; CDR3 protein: CASSLKGLAGGRNEQYF; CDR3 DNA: TGTGCCAGTAGTTTAAAGGGACTAGCGGGAGGGAGGAACGAGCAGTACTTC
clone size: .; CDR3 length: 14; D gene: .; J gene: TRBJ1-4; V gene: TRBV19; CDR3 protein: CASSITVTNEKLFF; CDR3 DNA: TGTGCCAGTAGTATTACGGTGACTAATGAAAAACTGTTTTTT
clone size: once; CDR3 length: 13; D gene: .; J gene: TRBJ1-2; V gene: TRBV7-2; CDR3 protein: CAGSTPIRRGYTF; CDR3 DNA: TGTGCCGGCTCTACACCTATTCGGAGGGGCTACACCTTC
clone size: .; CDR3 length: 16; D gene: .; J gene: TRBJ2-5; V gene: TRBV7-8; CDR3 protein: CASSLATAGIKETQYF; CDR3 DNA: TGTGCCAGCAGCTTAGCGACTGCAGGGATAAAAGAGACCCAGTACTTC
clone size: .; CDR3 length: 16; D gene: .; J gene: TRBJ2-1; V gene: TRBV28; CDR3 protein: CASSPPLPTSYNEQFF; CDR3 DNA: TGTGCCAGCAGTCCACCCCTACCGACATCCTACAATGAGCAGTTCTTC
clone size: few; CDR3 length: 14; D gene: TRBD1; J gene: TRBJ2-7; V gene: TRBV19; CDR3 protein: CASSMGQGSYEQYF; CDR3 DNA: TGTGCCAGTAGTATGGGACAGGGCTCCTACGAGCAGTACTTC
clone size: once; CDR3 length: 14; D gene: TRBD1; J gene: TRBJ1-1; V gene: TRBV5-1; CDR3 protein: CASSPGQGEAEAFF; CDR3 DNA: TGCGCCAGCAGCCCTGGACAGGGGGAGGCTGAAGCTTTCTTT
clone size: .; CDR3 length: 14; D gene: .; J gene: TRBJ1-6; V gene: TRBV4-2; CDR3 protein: CASSREQVNSPLHF; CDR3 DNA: TGTGCCAGCAGCAGGGAGCAGGTCAATTCACCCCTCCACTTT
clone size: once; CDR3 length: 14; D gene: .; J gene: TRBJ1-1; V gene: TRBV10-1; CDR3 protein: CASSAGQGDTEAFF; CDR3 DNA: TGCGCCAGCAGTGCTGGACAAGGCGACACTGAAGCTTTCTTT
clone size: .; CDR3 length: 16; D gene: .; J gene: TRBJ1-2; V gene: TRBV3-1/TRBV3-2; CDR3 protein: CASSQDPRGAGYGYTF; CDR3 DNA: TGTGCCAGCAGCCAAGATCCGCGGGGGGCCGGGTATGGCTACACCTTC
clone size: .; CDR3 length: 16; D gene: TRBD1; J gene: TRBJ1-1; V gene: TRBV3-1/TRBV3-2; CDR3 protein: CASSHSAQGWSTEAFF; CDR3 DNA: TGTGCCAGCAGCCACTCAGCACAGGGGTGGAGCACTGAAGCTTTCTTT
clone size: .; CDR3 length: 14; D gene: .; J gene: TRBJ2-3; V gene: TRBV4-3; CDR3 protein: CASSQESSGDTQYF; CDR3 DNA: TGCGCCAGCAGCCAGGAGTCGTCGGGAGATACGCAGTATTTT
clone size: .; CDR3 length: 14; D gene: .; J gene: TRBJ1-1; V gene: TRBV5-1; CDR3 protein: CASSSTGVNTEAFF; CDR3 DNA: TGCGCCAGCAGCTCAACAGGAGTTAACACTGAAGCTTTCTTT
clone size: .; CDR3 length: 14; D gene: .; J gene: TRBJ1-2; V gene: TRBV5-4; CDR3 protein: CASSFGGASYGYTF; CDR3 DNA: TGTGCCAGCAGCTTCGGGGGGGCTAGCTATGGCTACACCTTC
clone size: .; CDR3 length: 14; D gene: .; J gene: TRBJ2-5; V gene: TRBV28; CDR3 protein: CASSLIGGEDTQYF; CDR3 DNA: TGTGCCAGCAGTTTGATAGGGGGGGAAGATACCCAGTACTTC
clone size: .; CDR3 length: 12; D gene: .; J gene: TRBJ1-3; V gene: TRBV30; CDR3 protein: CAWSSKGNTIYF; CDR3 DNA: TGTGCCTGGAGTAGCAAAGGAAACACCATATATTTT
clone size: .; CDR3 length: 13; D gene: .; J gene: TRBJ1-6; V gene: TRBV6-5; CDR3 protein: CASSYEQNSPLHF; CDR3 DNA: TGTGCCAGCAGTTATGAACAGAATTCACCCCTCCACTTT
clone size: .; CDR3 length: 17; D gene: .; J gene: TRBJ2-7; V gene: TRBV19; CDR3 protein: CASSINGRSSFPYEQYF; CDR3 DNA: TGTGCCAGTAGTATAAATGGCAGGTCTTCGTTTCCCTACGAGCAGTACTTC
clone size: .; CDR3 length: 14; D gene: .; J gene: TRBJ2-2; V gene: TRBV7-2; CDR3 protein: CASSLQAGTGELFF; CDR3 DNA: TGTGCCAGCAGCTTACAGGCGGGGACCGGGGAGCTGTTTTTT
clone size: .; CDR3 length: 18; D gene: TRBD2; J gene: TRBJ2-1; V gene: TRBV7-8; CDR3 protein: CASSLARLAGATYNEQFF; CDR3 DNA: TGTGCCAGCAGCTTAGCGCGACTAGCGGGAGCCACCTACAATGAGCAGTTCTTC